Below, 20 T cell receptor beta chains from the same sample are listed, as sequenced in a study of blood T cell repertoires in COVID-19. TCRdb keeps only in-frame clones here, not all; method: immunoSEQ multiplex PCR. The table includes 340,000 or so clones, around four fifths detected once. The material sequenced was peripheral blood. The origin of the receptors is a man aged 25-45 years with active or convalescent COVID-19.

The DNA of the CDR3 is TGTGCCAGTAGTGAGGACAGGGGATCACCCCTCCACTTT. The encoded protein is CASSEDRGSPLHF. The chain has TRBV19 and TRBJ1-6, with TRBD1 matching over 9 bases. Germline assignment: CDR1 LNHDA and CDR2 SQIVND (reference sequence). Trimming removed 5 bases from V and 10 bases from J; junction bases left unmatched: 3. CDR3 size: 13 residues.

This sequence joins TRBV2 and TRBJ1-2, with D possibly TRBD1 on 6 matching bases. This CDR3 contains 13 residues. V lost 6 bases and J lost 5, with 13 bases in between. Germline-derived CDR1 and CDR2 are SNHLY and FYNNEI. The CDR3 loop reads CASSGGPGYGYTF. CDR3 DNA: TGTGCCAGCAGCGGGGGGCCCGGGTATGGCTACACCTTC.

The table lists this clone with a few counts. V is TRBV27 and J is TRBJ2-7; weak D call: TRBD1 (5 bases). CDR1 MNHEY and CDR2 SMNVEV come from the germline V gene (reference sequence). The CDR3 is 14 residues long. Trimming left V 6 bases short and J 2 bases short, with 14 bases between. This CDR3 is CASRRQSPTYEQYF. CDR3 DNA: TGTGCCAGCAGACGACAGTCGCCTACCTACGAGCAGTACTTC.

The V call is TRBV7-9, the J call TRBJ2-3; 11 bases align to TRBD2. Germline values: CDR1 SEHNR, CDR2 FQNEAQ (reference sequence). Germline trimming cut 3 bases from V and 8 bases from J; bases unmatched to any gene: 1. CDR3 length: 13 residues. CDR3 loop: CASSFTSGGTQYF. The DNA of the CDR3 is TGTGCCAGCAGCTTTACTAGCGGGGGTACGCAGTATTTT.

The CDR3 coding sequence is TGTGCCAGCAGTTTTAGTACGACTGAAGCTTTCTTT. Encoded protein: CASSFSTTEAFF. The chain is built from TRBV12-3 or TRBV12-4 and TRBJ1-1, with unresolved D. Trimming took 3 bases from V and 5 from J, leaving 7 bases between them. The CDR3 sequence is 12 residues long.

This CDR3 reads CAWMGPGANVLTF. CDR3 nucleotides: TGTGCCTGGATGGGGCCCGGGGCCAACGTCCTGACTTTC. The rearrangement links TRBV30 to TRBJ2-6; TRBD1 might be the D (5 bases). Trimming removed 4 bases from V and 4 bases from J, with 8 bases in between. This CDR3 region has 13 residues. Germline V gene data show CDR1 as GTSNPN and CDR2 as SVGIG (reference sequence).

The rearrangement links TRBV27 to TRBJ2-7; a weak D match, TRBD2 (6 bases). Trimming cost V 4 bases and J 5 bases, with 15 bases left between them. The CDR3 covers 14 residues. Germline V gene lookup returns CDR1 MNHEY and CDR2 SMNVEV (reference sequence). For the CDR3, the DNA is TGTGCCAGCAGTTCTACGGGACTTTACCACGAGCAGTACTTC. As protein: CASSSTGLYHEQYF.

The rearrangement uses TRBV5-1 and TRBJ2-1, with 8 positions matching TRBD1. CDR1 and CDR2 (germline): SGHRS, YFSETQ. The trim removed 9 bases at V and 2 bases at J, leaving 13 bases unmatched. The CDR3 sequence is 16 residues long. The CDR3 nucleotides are TGCGCCACCTCTCCCTCAGGGACAGGCCCCTACAATGAGCAGTTCTTC. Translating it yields CATSPSGTGPYNEQFF.

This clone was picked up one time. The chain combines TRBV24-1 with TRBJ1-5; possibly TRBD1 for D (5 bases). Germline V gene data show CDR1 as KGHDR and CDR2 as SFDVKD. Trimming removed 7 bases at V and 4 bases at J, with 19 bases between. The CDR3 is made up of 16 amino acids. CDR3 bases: TGTGCCACCAGCGCTCCCCGGGGGGACTCGAATCAGCCCCAGCATTTT. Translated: CATSAPRGDSNQPQHF.

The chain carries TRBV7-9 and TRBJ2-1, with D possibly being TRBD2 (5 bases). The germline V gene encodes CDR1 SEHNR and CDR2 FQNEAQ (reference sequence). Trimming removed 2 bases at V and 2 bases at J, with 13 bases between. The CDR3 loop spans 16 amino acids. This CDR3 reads CASSLTRGLTYNEQFF. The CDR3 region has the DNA TGTGCCAGCAGCTTAACGCGAGGGCTAACCTACAATGAGCAGTTCTTC.

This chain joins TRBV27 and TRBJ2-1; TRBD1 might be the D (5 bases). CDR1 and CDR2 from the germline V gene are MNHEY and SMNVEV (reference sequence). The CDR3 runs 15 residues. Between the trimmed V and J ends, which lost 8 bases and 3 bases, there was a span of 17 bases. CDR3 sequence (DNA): TGTGCCAGCTCTTCCGCCAGGACAAACTACAATGAGCAGTTCTTC. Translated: CASSSARTNYNEQFF.

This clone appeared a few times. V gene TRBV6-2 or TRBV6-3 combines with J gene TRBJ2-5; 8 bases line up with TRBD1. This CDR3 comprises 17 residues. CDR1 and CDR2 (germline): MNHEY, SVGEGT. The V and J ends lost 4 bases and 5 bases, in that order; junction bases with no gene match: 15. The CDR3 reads CASSWPGQVLRRETQYF. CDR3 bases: TGTGCCAGCAGTTGGCCGGGACAGGTCCTTCGGAGGGAGACCCAGTACTTC.

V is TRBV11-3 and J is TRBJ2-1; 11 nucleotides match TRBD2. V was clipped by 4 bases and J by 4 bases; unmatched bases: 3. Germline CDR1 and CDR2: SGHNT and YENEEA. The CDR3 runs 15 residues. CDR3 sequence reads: CASSSRLAGYNEQFF. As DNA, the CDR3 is TGTGCCAGCAGCTCAAGACTAGCGGGGTACAATGAGCAGTTCTTC. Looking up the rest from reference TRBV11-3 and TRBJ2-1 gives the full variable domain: EAGVVQSPRYKIIEKKQPVAFWCNPISGHNTLYWYLQNLGQGPELLIRYENEEAVDDSQLPKDRFSAERLKGVDSTLKIQPAELGDSAVYLCASSSRLAGYNEQFFGPGTRLTVL.

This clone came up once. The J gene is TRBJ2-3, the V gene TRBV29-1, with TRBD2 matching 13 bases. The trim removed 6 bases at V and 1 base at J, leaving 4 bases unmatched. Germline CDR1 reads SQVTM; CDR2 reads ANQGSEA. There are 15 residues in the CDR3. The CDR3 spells CSVLGLAGGTDTQYF. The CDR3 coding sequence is TGCAGCGTCCTAGGACTAGCGGGGGGCACAGATACGCAGTATTTT.

The DNA of the CDR3 is TGTGCCAGCAGTTTCCGGACTAGCGGGAGGGCCTACGAGCAGTACTTC. Translation: CASSFRTSGRAYEQYF. The chain recombines TRBV28 with TRBJ2-7, with TRBD2 identical over 15 bases. V lost 3 bases, J lost 2 bases, and 2 bases stayed unmatched. The CDR3 totals 16 residues. The germline V gene has CDR1 MDHEN and CDR2 SYDVKM.

The CDR3 region has the DNA TGCGCCAGCAGCTCAAGAGGAATAAATTCCCCGAACACTGAAGCTTTCTTT. Translation gives CASSSRGINSPNTEAFF. The chain has TRBV5-1 and TRBJ1-1; D call uncertain. The CDR3 is 17 amino acids. CDR1 is SGHRS and CDR2 is YFSETQ in the germline V gene. V was shortened by 3 bases and J by 1 base, with 19 bases between the two germline ends. The variable domain in full, with the rest retrieved from reference TRBV5-1 and TRBJ1-1, is KAGVTQTPRYLIKTRGQQVTLSCSPISGHRSVSWYQQTPGQGLQFLFEYFSETQRNKGNFPGRFSGRQFSNSRSEMNVSTLELGDSALYLCASSSRGINSPNTEAFFGQGTRLTVV.

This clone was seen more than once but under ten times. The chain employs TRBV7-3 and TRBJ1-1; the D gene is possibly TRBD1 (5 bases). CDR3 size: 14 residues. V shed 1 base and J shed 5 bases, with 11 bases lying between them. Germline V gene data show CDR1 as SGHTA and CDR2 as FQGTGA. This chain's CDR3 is CASSLSGGLTEAFF. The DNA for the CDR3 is TGTGCCAGCAGCTTAAGCGGGGGTTTGACTGAAGCTTTCTTT.

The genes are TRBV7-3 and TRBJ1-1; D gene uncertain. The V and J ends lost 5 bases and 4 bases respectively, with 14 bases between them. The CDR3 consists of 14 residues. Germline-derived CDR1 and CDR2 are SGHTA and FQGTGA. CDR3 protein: CASSPSHISTEAFF. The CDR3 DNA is TGTGCCAGCAGCCCCTCTCACATATCCACTGAAGCTTTCTTT.

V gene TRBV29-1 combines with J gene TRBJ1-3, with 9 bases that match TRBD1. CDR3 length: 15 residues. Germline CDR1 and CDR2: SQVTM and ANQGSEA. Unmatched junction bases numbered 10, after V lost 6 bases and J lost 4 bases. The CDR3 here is CSVDPHRGHGNTIYF. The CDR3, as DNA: TGCAGCGTGGACCCCCACAGGGGGCACGGAAACACCATATATTTT.

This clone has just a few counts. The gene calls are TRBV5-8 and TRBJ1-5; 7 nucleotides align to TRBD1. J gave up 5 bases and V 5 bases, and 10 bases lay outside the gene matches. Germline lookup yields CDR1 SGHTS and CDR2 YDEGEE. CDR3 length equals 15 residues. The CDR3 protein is CASSLTGERHQPQHF. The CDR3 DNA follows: TGTGCCAGCAGTCTCACAGGGGAGCGCCATCAGCCCCAGCATTTT.